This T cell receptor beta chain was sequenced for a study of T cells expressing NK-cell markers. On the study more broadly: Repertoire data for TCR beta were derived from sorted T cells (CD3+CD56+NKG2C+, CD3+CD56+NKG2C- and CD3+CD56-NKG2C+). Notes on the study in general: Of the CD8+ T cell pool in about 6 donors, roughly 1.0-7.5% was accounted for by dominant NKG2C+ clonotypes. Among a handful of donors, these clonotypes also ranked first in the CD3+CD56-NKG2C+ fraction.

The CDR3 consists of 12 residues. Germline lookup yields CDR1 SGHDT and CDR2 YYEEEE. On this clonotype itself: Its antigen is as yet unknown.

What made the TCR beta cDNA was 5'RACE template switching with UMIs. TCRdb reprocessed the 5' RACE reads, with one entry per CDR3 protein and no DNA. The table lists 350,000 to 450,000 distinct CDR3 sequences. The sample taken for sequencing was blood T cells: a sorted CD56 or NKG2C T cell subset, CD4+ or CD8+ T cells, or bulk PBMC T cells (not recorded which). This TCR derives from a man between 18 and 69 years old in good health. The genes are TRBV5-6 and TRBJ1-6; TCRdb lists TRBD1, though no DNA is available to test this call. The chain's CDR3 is CASGAYNSPLHF. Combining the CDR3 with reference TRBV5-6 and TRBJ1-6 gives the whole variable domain DAGVTQSPTHLIKTRGQQVTLRCSPKSGHDTVSWYQQALGQGPQFIFQYYEEEERQRGNFPDRFSGHQFPNYSSELNVNALLLGDSALYLCASGAYNSPLHFGNGTRLTVT.